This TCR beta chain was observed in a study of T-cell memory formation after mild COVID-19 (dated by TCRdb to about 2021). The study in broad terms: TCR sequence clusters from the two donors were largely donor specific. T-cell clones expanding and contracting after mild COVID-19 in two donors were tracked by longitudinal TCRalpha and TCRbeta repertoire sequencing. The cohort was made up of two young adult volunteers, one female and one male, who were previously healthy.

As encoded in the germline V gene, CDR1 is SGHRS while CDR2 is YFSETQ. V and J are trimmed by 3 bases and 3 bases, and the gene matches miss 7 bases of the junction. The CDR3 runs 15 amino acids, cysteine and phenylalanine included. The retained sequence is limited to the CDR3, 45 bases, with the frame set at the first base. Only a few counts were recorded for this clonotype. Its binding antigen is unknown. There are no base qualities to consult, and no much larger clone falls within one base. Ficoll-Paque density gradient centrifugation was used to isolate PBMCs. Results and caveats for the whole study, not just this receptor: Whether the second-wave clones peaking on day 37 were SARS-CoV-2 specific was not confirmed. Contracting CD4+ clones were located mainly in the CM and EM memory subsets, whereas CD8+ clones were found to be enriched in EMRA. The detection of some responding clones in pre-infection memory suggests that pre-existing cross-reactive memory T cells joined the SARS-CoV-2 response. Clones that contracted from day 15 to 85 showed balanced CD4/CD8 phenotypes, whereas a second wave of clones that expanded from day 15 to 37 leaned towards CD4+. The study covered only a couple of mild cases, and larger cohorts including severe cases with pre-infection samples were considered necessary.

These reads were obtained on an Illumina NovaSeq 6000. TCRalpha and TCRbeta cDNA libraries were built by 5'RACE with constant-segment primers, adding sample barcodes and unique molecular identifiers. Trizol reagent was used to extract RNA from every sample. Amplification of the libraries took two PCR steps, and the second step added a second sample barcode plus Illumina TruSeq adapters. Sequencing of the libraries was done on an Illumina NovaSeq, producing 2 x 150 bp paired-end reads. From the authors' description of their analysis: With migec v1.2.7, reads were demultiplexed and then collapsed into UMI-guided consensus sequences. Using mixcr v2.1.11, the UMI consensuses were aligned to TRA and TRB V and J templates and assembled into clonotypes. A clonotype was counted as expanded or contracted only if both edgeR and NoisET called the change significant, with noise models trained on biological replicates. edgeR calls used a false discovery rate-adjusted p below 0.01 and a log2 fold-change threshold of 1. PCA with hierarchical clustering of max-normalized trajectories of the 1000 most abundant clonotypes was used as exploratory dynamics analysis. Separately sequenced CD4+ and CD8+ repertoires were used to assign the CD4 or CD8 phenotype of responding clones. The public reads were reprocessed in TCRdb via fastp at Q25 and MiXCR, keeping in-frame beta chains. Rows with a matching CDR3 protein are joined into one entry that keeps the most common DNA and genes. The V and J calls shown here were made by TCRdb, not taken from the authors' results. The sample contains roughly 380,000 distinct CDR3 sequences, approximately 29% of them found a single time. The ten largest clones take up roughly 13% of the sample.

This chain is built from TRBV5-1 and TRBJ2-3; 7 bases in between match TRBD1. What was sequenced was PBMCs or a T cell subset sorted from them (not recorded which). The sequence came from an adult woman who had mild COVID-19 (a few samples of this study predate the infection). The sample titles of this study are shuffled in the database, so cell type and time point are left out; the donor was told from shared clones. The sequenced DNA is TGCGCCAGCAGCTCCGACAGGGATCGAACAGATACGCAGTATTTT. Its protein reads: CASSSDRDRTDTQYF. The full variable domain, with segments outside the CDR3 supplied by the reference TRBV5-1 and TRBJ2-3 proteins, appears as KAGVTQTPRYLIKTRGQQVTLSCSPISGHRSVSWYQQTPGQGLQFLFEYFSETQRNKGNFPGRFSGRQFSNSRSEMNVSTLELGDSALYLCASSSDRDRTDTQYFGPGTRLTVL.